The rows below give T cell receptor beta chains drawn from one sample of a study of graft-versus-host responses after intestinal transplantation. What these receptors recognize is not known. Data came from immunoSEQ multiplex PCR; TCRdb stores just in-frame clones and leaves some out. The sample holds some 96,000 clones, roughly 84% seen once. Sample: unstimulated CD4+ T cells sorted from spleen or lymph node cells, taken before transplant. These receptors all stem from a human donor who was the organ donor for an intestinal transplant. Both conserved end residues are part of each CDR3. Not every row has a clone size; where given, it reads once, few, many or a size class.

V,size,J,CDR3
TRBV4-1,few,TRBJ1-6,CASSQDPASSYNSPLHF
TRBV7-6,NA,TRBJ2-7,CASSLMGDEQYF
TRBV19,few,TRBJ2-2,CASAGSRGTGELFF
TRBV5-6,NA,TRBJ1-6,CASTGGPSPLHF
TRBV14,NA,TRBJ2-3,CASSQRTSTDTQYF
TRBV5-5,NA,TRBJ2-7,CASSFGVDERNEQYF
TRBV5-1,NA,TRBJ1-2,CASSAGPLQGYGYTF
TRBV5-6,once,TRBJ1-2,CASRWTGGYTF
TRBV7-2,NA,TRBJ2-2,CASSLARGVANTGELFF
TRBV19,once,TRBJ2-2,CASSILGVQAGELFF
TRBV19,NA,TRBJ2-7,CASRSLSAYEQYF
TRBV25-1,NA,TRBJ2-7,CASSPSLGQDEQYF
TRBV6-1,once,TRBJ1-1,CASSEEGGRRTEAFF
TRBV7-9,NA,TRBJ2-1,CASSLFRGTEYSYNEQFF
TRBV15,NA,TRBJ1-4,CATSRDSYNEKLFF
TRBV30,NA,TRBJ2-3,CAWRNYFDSTDTQYF
TRBV5-4,NA,TRBJ2-2,CASSLGYSAGELFF
TRBV5-1,NA,TRBJ1-4,CASSLGQGAGEKLFF
TRBV28,NA,TRBJ2-1,CASSLGTSGYKEQFF
TRBV19,medium-sized,TRBJ1-2,CASGQGAPGYTF
TRBV7-9,once,TRBJ1-1,CASSLKPLGGTEAFF
TRBV7-2,NA,TRBJ1-4,CASSLGTVEKLFF
TRBV30,NA,TRBJ1-5,CAWSVPPRTGGLGNQPQHF
TRBV5-1,NA,TRBJ1-6,CASSLIGENNSPLHF
TRBV7-9,NA,TRBJ1-2,CASSSSGPGYTF
TRBV18,NA,TRBJ2-5,CASSLIRDYQETQYF
TRBV5-1,NA,TRBJ1-1,CASSLDNTEAFF
TRBV5-4,few,TRBJ1-3,CASSTGQGSSGNTIYF
TRBV6-1,NA,TRBJ2-7,CASRTPGQGSYEQYF
TRBV5-6,once,TRBJ1-5,CASSFGSNQPQHF
TRBV6-1,NA,TRBJ1-3,CASSPNRDRVNTIYF